The 30 T cell receptor beta chains in this list originate from one sample, sequenced in a study of blood T cells in healthy people across ages. It was with a sample-barcoded 5' primer and a J-beta primer mix that a second PCR of roughly 7 to 11 cycles was run. TCRdb ran MiXCR on the 5' RACE reads and lists one entry per CDR3 protein. The table lists 650,000 to 1,000,000 distinct CDR3 sequences, 35% to 50% of them singletons. Sequenced: blood. These receptors all stem from a man aged 80 or over in good health.

The J gene is TRBJ2-1, the V gene TRBV18; D may be TRBD2 (9 bases). Trimming took off 6 bases at V and 2 bases at J, with 26 bases between the two ends. Per the germline V gene, CDR1 is KGHSH and CDR2 is LQKENI. This CDR3 is 19 amino acids long. CDR3 sequence: CASSTGGMASGDTYNEQFF. The CDR3 DNA is TGTGCCAGCTCTACAGGGGGTATGGCTAGCGGGGATACCTACAATGAGCAGTTCTTC.

This clonotype was observed a few times. The gene calls are TRBV7-2 and TRBJ2-1; 9 bases align to TRBD2. The CDR3 runs 12 residues. Germline V gene data show CDR1 as SGHTA and CDR2 as FQGNSA. V shed 5 bases and J 9 bases; nucleotides not matched to a gene: 2. CDR3 nucleotides: TGTGCCAGCAGCGGCGGGGGGGGTGAGCAGTTCTTC. Its translation: CASSGGGGEQFF.

The V call is TRBV12-3 or TRBV12-4, the J call TRBJ2-1, with D maybe TRBD1 (5 bases). V was shortened by 8 bases and J by 13 bases, with 21 bases between the two germline ends. There are 13 residues in the CDR3. The CDR3 region has the DNA TGTGCCAGCTGGGCAGGGAACGGAGAGACCCAGTTCTTC. As protein: CASWAGNGETQFF.

This clonotype has only one observation. The chain combines TRBV25-1 with TRBJ2-1, with 12 nucleotides matching TRBD2. The V gene's germline CDR1 is MGHDK and CDR2 SYGVNS. V lost 4 bases, J lost 6 bases, and 7 bases stayed unmatched. This CDR3 is 16 amino acids long. The CDR3: CASSGLAGGPSNEQFF. For the CDR3, the DNA is TGTGCCAGCAGTGGCCTAGCGGGGGGGCCGTCCAATGAGCAGTTCTTC. The variable domain in full, with the rest retrieved from reference TRBV25-1 and TRBJ2-1, is EADIYQTPRYLVIGTGKKITLECSQTMGHDKMYWYQQDPGMELHLIHYSYGVNSTEKGDLSSESTVSRIRTEHFPLTLESARPSHTSQYLCASSGLAGGPSNEQFFGPGTRLTVL.

This clonotype was counted only a few times. The chain recombines TRBV20-1 with TRBJ2-5; weak D call: TRBD1 (5 bases). Germline CDR1 reads DFQATT; CDR2 reads SNEGSKA (reference sequence). The V end was cut by 6 bases, the J end by 9 bases, with 17 bases between. The CDR3 runs 12 residues. The chain's CDR3 is CSALGAEKSQYF. The CDR3 DNA sequence: TGCAGTGCCCTTGGGGCAGAGAAGTCCCAGTACTTC.

This CDR3 is CASSPSRRANNEQFF. In DNA form, the CDR3 reads TGTGCCAGCAGCCCTTCTCGACGGGCCAACAATGAGCAGTTCTTC. V and J are TRBV7-3 and TRBJ2-1, with unresolved D. V was trimmed by 5 bases and J by 5 bases, leaving 16 bases between them. This CDR3 comprises 15 residues. Germline CDR1 is SGHTA and CDR2 is FQGTGA.

This chain connects TRBV20-1 to TRBJ2-3; 7 bases map to TRBD1. The CDR3 has 14 amino acids. Germline lookup yields CDR1 DFQATT and CDR2 SNEGSKA (reference sequence). J lost 2 bases, V lost 5 bases, and 7 bases had no gene match. Here the CDR3 reads CSAQRGPYTDTQYF. The CDR3 DNA sequence: TGCAGTGCTCAAAGGGGGCCTTACACAGATACGCAGTATTTT.

The DNA for the CDR3 is TGTGCCAGCAGTTCTCCGGACAGGCGGGGGATGACCGGGGAGCTGTTTTTT. It is translated as CASSSPDRRGMTGELFF. The rearrangement uses TRBV12-3 or TRBV12-4 and TRBJ2-2; D might be TRBD1 or TRBD2, each matching 7 bases. V lost 4 bases and J 5 bases, leaving 20 bases between the germline ends. The CDR3 has 17 amino acids.

The genes are TRBV7-9 and TRBJ2-6; 8 bases align to TRBD1. Germline loops: CDR1 SEHNR, CDR2 FQNEAQ (reference sequence). V lost 4 bases, J lost 18 bases, and 17 bases stayed unmatched. The CDR3 covers 15 residues. CDR3 region: CASSWDRSPEPNQTF. CDR3 DNA: TGTGCCAGCAGCTGGGACAGGTCTCCTGAACCGAATCAGACTTTC.

This clonotype was seen a handful of times. V is TRBV29-1 and J is TRBJ2-1, with a tentative D call TRBD2 (5 bases). The CDR3 is 13 amino acids. The germline gives CDR1 SQVTM, CDR2 ANQGSEA. V was cut by 7 bases and J by 5 bases, with 15 bases left in between. The CDR3 reads CSGAAGGHNEQFF. CDR3 DNA sequence: TGCAGCGGGGCGGCGGGCGGTCACAATGAGCAGTTCTTC.

The chain recombines TRBV20-1 with TRBJ1-4; D unresolved. CDR3 length: 11 residues. V gave up 5 bases and J gave up 5 bases, with 6 bases separating them. Germline V gene sequence: CDR1 DFQATT, CDR2 SNEGSKA (reference sequence). The CDR3 sequence: CSAWANEKLFF. As DNA, the CDR3 is TGCAGTGCTTGGGCGAATGAAAAACTGTTTTTT.

This clonotype has just one count. A much larger clone differs by one base, so this may be a read error. The chain couples TRBV20-1 to TRBJ1-2, with no clear D. The ends were cut back, 3 bases at V and 3 bases at J, with 14 bases in the middle. The CDR3 covers 14 residues. CDR1 DFQATT and CDR2 SNEGSKA come from the germline V gene (reference sequence). CDR3 coding DNA: TGCAGTGCTAGTACGCGAGGAATAGACTATGGCTACACCTTC. This encodes CSASTRGIDYGYTF.

This clonotype was found a few times. The gene calls are TRBV20-1 and TRBJ2-1, with a tentative D call TRBD2 (5 bases). The germline V and J ends were trimmed by 3 bases and 6 bases, with 15 bases remaining between them. Per the germline V gene, CDR1 is DFQATT and CDR2 is SNEGSKA (reference sequence). CDR3 length: 14 amino acids. The CDR3 DNA is TGCAGTGCTAGTTCTTTCGGGAAAGGCAATGAGCAGTTCTTC. Protein sequence: CSASSFGKGNEQFF.

V and J are TRBV13 and TRBJ2-1; D is ambiguous. The CDR3 loop spans 12 amino acids. Per germline, CDR1 PRHDT and CDR2 FYEKMQ (reference sequence). Trimming shortened V by 6 bases and J by 6 bases, and 9 bases separated the two germline ends. The CDR3 spells CASRATVNEQFF. The CDR3 nucleotides read TGTGCCAGCAGGGCGACGGTCAATGAGCAGTTCTTC.

This chain uses TRBV20-1 with TRBJ1-2; D unclear. V lost 3 bases and J lost 5, with 19 bases in between. CDR3 length: 15 amino acids. Germline-derived CDR1 and CDR2 are DFQATT and SNEGSKA (reference sequence). Here the CDR3 reads CSARPTRRVDYGYTF. DNA for the CDR3: TGCAGTGCTAGGCCCACTAGGAGGGTGGATTATGGCTACACCTTC.

This clonotype was detected only once. This chain joins TRBV6-2 or TRBV6-3 and TRBJ2-1; TRBD2 matches at 15 bases. Germline V gene sequence: CDR1 MNHEY, CDR2 SVGEGT. The CDR3 covers 21 residues. V shed 6 bases, J shed 2 bases, and the junction held 17 bases outside the gene matches. DNA for the CDR3: TGTGCCAGCAGCCGAAATATTGGACTAGCGGGGGGGCCCAACCCCTACAATGAGCAGTTCTTC. Its protein product is CASSRNIGLAGGPNPYNEQFF.

The J gene is TRBJ1-1, the V gene TRBV18; D remains unclear. The germline gives CDR1 KGHSH, CDR2 LQKENI. Trimming took 3 bases from V and 1 from J, leaving 12 bases between them. CDR3 size: 15 residues. CDR3 in amino acids: CASSPRENRNTEAFF. In DNA, the CDR3 is TGTGCCAGCTCACCTAGGGAGAACAGGAACACTGAAGCTTTCTTT.

This clonotype showed up just a few times. The J gene is TRBJ2-1, the V gene TRBV11-2, with 7 nucleotides matching TRBD2. The V segment lost 1 base and the J segment 7 bases; nucleotides outside the gene matches: 7. The CDR3 totals 15 residues. CDR1 and CDR2 from the germline V gene are SGHAT and FQNNGV. The CDR3 here is CASSLAGRAVNEQFF. The CDR3 bases are TGTGCCAGCAGCTTAGCGGGGAGGGCTGTGAATGAGCAGTTCTTC. The variable domain in full, with the rest retrieved from reference TRBV11-2 and TRBJ2-1, is EAGVAQSPRYKIIEKRQSVAFWCNPISGHATLYWYQQILGQGPKLLIQFQNNGVVDDSQLPKDRFSAERLKGVDSTLKIQPAKLEDSAVYLCASSLAGRAVNEQFFGPGTRLTVL.

V is TRBV29-1 and J is TRBJ2-1; TRBD2 aligns across 15 bases. The CDR3 covers 20 residues. The ends lost 1 base at V and 3 bases at J; junction bases unmatched: 13. CDR1 and CDR2 from the germline V gene are SQVTM and ANQGSEA. DNA of the CDR3: TGCAGCGTTGAAGGGGGGAGATGGACTAGCGGGAGGGTGCACTACAATGAGCAGTTCTTC. This sequence encodes CSVEGGRWTSGRVHYNEQFF.

This clonotype was observed a few times. The chain joins TRBV28 to TRBJ2-5, with 12 nucleotides matching TRBD1. The CDR3 has 16 residues. Trimming at V came to 5 bases and at J to 3 bases, leaving 7 bases not matched to a gene. The germline CDR1 and CDR2 sequences are MDHEN and SYDVKM. The chain's CDR3 is CASSPSGTGGEETQYF. The CDR3 nucleotides read TGTGCCAGCAGTCCGTCCGGGACAGGGGGCGAAGAGACCCAGTACTTC.

This clonotype showed up just a few times. The gene calls are TRBV20-1 and TRBJ2-1, with D hard to call. V lost 0 bases, J lost 8 bases, and 11 bases lay in between. The CDR3 consists of 13 residues. Germline-derived CDR1 and CDR2 are DFQATT and SNEGSKA (reference sequence). The CDR3 is CSARDPIGHEQFF. The CDR3 nucleotides read TGCAGTGCTAGAGATCCCATCGGCCATGAGCAGTTCTTC.

The table lists this clonotype with a few counts. V is TRBV20-1 and J is TRBJ2-1; TRBD2 agrees at 15 bases. Per the germline V gene, CDR1 is DFQATT and CDR2 is SNEGSKA (reference sequence). The CDR3 runs 16 residues. V gave up 3 bases and J gave up 8 bases; unmatched junction bases: 8. The CDR3 is CSASDRTSGRVDEQFF. The DNA for the CDR3 is TGCAGTGCTAGTGATCGGACTAGCGGGAGGGTGGATGAGCAGTTCTTC.

The chain couples TRBV7-3 to TRBJ2-2, with a possible D match to TRBD1 (6 bases). Between the trimmed V and J ends, which lost 1 base and 7 bases, there was a span of 16 bases. CDR3 length: 16 residues. Looked up from germline, CDR1 is SGHTA and CDR2 is FQGTGA. The CDR3 sequence: CASSLRTPGEHGELFF. Written as DNA, the CDR3 is TGTGCCAGCAGCTTAAGGACTCCAGGGGAACACGGGGAGCTGTTTTTT.

Comments on this clonotype: Possible read error: a much larger clone is one base away. CDR3 loop: CACSFGGGIQETQYF. The CDR3 nucleotides are TGTGCCTGCAGTTTCGGGGGAGGCATCCAAGAGACCCAGTACTTC. V gene TRBV12-3 or TRBV12-4 combines with J gene TRBJ2-5, with TRBD2 as a possible D gene (6 bases). This CDR3 is 15 amino acids long.

The rearrangement uses TRBV27 and TRBJ2-1, with 9 nucleotides matching TRBD2. The J segment lost 9 bases and the V segment lost 1 base, leaving 4 bases of the junction unmatched. The V gene's germline CDR1 is MNHEY and CDR2 SMNVEV (reference sequence). There are 14 residues in the CDR3. The CDR3 coding sequence is TGTGCCAGCAGTTTATTGCGGGAGGGAGGTGAGCAGTTCTTC. It is translated as CASSLLREGGEQFF.

The DNA for the CDR3 is TGTGCCAGCAGCCCCGCAGGGACAGTCGAAGCCCAGTACTTC. Translating gives CASSPAGTVEAQYF. The genes are TRBV7-9 and TRBJ2-5; 7 positions agree with TRBD1. This CDR3 spans 14 amino acids. J was trimmed by 9 bases and V by 5 bases; bases with no gene match: 12. CDR1 and CDR2 from the germline V gene are SEHNR and FQNEAQ (reference sequence).

This clonotype appeared once. A much more abundant neighbour one base away suggests this may be a read error. The V call is TRBV7-9, the J call TRBJ2-3, with 13 bases matching TRBD2. The CDR3 extends over 16 amino acids. Germline V CDR1 and CDR2: SEHNR, FQNEAQ (reference sequence). Trimming removed 5 bases from V and 0 bases from J; junction bases left unmatched: 2. The CDR3 nucleotides are TGTGCCAGCAGCCGGACTAGCGGGGGTAGCACAGATACGCAGTATTTT. Its protein is CASSRTSGGSTDTQYF.

This clonotype was counted only a few times. V is TRBV20-1 and J is TRBJ2-5; 9 nucleotides match TRBD1. CDR1 is DFQATT and CDR2 is SNEGSKA in the germline V gene (reference sequence). The J segment lost 4 bases and the V segment lost 5 bases, leaving 14 bases of the junction unmatched. CDR3 size: 16 residues. The CDR3 loop reads CSAGIRDREFVETQYF. In DNA form, the CDR3 reads TGCAGTGCTGGGATCCGGGACAGGGAATTCGTAGAGACCCAGTACTTC.

CDR3 sequence (DNA): TGCAGCGTCGCAGGACAGGGCGGGCAAGAGACCCAGTACTTC. It codes for CSVAGQGGQETQYF. This rearrangement joins TRBV29-1 to TRBJ2-5; 8 nucleotides agree with TRBD1. Germline CDR1 is SQVTM and CDR2 is ANQGSEA. J lost 2 bases, V lost 6 bases, and 8 bases had no gene match. There are 14 residues in the CDR3.

This clonotype was picked up a small number of times. The chain combines TRBV11-3 with TRBJ1-4; 7 positions agree with TRBD1. The germline gives CDR1 SGHNT, CDR2 YENEEA. Trimming at V came to 3 bases and at J to 4 bases, leaving 5 bases not matched to a gene. The CDR3 runs 15 residues. The CDR3, as DNA: TGTGCCAGCAGCTTGAGGACAGGAAATAATGAAAAACTGTTTTTT. It specifies CASSLRTGNNEKLFF.